A selection of T cell receptor beta chains follows, all from one sample in a study of control samples from healthy donors and cancer patients. Method: immunoSEQ multiplex PCR; TCRdb's copy keeps in-frame clones and lacks some. The data contain around 120,000 clones, approximately 89% of them singletons. The sequenced sample consisted of blood. These receptors all stem from a woman younger than 35 in good health. The CDR3 runs from the conserved cysteine through the conserved F or W. The D gene is left open where the match is weak. Not every row has a clone size; where given, it reads once, few, many or a size class.

D | J | V | length | size | CDR3 | DNA
. | TRBJ2-3 | TRBV14 | 15 | . | CASSHRRSSTDTQYF | TGTGCCAGCAGCCATCGGAGATCTAGCACAGATACGCAGTATTTT
. | TRBJ2-7 | TRBV7-2 | 15 | many | CASSLTTSPSYEQYF | TGTGCCAGCAGCCTTACGACTTCTCCGTCCTACGAGCAGTACTTC
TRBD2 | TRBJ2-3 | TRBV25-1 | 14 | . | CASSAPGEGRAQYF | TGTGCCAGCAGTGCACCGGGGGAGGGGAGGGCGCAGTATTTT
. | TRBJ2-2 | TRBV6-5 | 14 | once | CASRNSRGTGELFF | TGTGCCAGCAGGAACTCGAGAGGGACCGGGGAGCTGTTTTTT
. | TRBJ2-1 | TRBV7-2 | 12 | . | CASRGSSNEQFF | TGTGCCAGCAGGGGTAGCTCCAATGAGCAGTTCTTC
. | TRBJ2-6 | TRBV24-1 | 15 | . | CATSSHRSGANVLTF | TGTGCCACCAGCTCACATCGGTCTGGGGCCAACGTCCTGACTTTC
TRBD1 | TRBJ1-2 | TRBV19 | 14 | . | CASRGQGVNYGYTF | TGTGCCAGTCGTGGACAGGGGGTAAACTATGGCTACACCTTC
. | TRBJ1-2 | TRBV27 | 15 | . | CASSNDRRRNYGYTF | TGTGCCAGCAGCAACGATCGACGGCGGAACTATGGCTACACCTTC
TRBD2 | TRBJ2-7 | TRBV30 | 13 | . | CAWRGSSGGLQYF | TGTGCCTGGAGGGGATCTAGCGGGGGTTTGCAGTACTTC
TRBD1 | TRBJ2-4 | TRBV19 | 15 | . | CASRAEQGAWNIQYF | TGTGCCAGTAGGGCTGAACAGGGGGCGTGGAACATTCAGTACTTC
TRBD1 | TRBJ1-3 | TRBV19 | 18 | . | CASTRVDRGRYAGNTIYF | TGTGCCAGTACCCGGGTTGACAGGGGACGCTATGCTGGAAACACCATATATTTT
TRBD1 | TRBJ2-3 | TRBV6-5 | 13 | . | CASRSQGSDTQYF | TGTGCCAGCAGATCACAGGGGTCAGATACGCAGTATTTT
. | TRBJ2-1 | TRBV27 | 13 | . | CASGTASYNEQFF | TGTGCGAGTGGGACGGCCTCCTACAATGAGCAGTTCTTC
TRBD2 | TRBJ2-1 | TRBV29-1 | 16 | . | CSVEGLAGLSYNEQFF | TGCAGCGTTGAAGGGTTAGCGGGGCTCTCCTACAATGAGCAGTTCTTC
. | TRBJ2-7 | TRBV7-9 | 14 | . | CASSLPGRSYEQYF | TGTGCCAGCAGCTTACCGGGACGCTCCTACGAGCAGTACTTC
TRBD2 | TRBJ2-1 | TRBV5-1 | 14 | . | CASSFGGRDNEQFF | TGCGCCAGCAGCTTTGGGGGGAGGGACAATGAGCAGTTCTTC
TRBD1 | TRBJ1-1 | TRBV24-1 | 16 | . | CATIENDRVMNTEAFF | TGTGCCACCATAGAGAATGACAGGGTCATGAACACTGAAGCTTTCTTT
. | TRBJ2-1 | TRBV7-9 | 17 | . | CASNKAPPGSSYNEQFF | TGTGCCAGCAACAAAGCCCCCCCGGGAAGCTCCTACAATGAGCAGTTCTTC
TRBD1 | TRBJ2-7 | TRBV3-1/TRBV3-2 | 15 | . | CASSYLGTGSYEQYF | TGTGCCAGCAGTTACCTCGGGACAGGGTCCTACGAGCAGTACTTC
TRBD2 | TRBJ2-7 | TRBV2 | 15 | . | CASGGGSSGPYEQYF | TGTGCCAGCGGTGGGGGGTCTAGCGGCCCCTACGAGCAGTACTTC
TRBD1 | TRBJ2-5 | TRBV28 | 14 | . | CASSFYRGQETQYF | TGTGCCAGCAGTTTTTACAGGGGGCAAGAGACCCAGTACTTC
TRBD1 | TRBJ2-7 | TRBV10-3 | 15 | . | CAIRGPGQGDYEQYF | TGTGCCATCAGGGGTCCCGGACAGGGGGACTACGAGCAGTACTTC
. | TRBJ2-7 | TRBV7-2 | 13 | few | CASSLSGTNEQYF | TGTGCCAGCAGCTTGTCGGGCACCAACGAGCAGTACTTC
. | TRBJ1-3 | TRBV7-9 | 15 | . | CASSLGVATGNTIYF | TGTGCCAGCAGCTTGGGGGTAGCAACTGGAAACACCATATATTTT
TRBD2 | TRBJ2-3 | TRBV24-1 | 12 | . | CATSVRGGSQYF | TGTGCCACCTCGGTACGGGGGGGTTCGCAGTATTTT
TRBD1 | TRBJ2-7 | TRBV30 | 15 | . | CAWKARGQGAHEQYF | TGTGCCTGGAAGGCCCGGGGACAGGGGGCCCACGAGCAGTACTTC
. | TRBJ1-1 | TRBV7-6 | 14 | . | CASSPSGRRSEAFF | TGTGCCAGCAGCCCATCCGGGAGAAGGTCTGAAGCTTTCTTT
. | TRBJ1-3 | TRBV5-8 | 15 | . | CASSFYRSSGNTIYF | TGTGCCAGCAGCTTCTACAGGAGCTCTGGAAACACCATATATTTT